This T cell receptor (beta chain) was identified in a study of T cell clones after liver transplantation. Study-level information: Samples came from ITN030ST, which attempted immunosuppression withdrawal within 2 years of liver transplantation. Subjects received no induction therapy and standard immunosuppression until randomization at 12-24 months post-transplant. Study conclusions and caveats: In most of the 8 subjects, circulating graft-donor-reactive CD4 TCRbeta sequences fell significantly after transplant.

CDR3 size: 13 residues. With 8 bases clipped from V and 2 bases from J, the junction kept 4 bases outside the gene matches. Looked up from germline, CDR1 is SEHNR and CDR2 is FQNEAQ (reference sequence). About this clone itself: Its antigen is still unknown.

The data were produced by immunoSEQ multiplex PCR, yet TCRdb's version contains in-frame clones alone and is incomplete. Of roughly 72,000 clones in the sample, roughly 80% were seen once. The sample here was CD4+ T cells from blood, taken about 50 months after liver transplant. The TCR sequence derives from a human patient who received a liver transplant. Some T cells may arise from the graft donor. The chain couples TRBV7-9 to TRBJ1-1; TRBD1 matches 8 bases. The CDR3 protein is CASGTGDNTEAFF. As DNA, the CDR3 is TGTGCCAGCGGGACAGGAGACAACACTGAAGCTTTCTTT.